Shown below are 22 T cell receptor beta chains from a single sample sequenced in a study of blood T cell repertoires in COVID-19. Produced via immunoSEQ multiplex PCR; TCRdb's table is partial and in-frame only. The sample contains 200,000 to 250,000 clones, about 80% of which appear only once. Sequenced sample: PBMCs or T cells enriched from blood (not recorded which). The receptors shown here come from a woman in her 40s who had been exposed to COVID-19.

This chain joins TRBV25-1 and TRBJ1-2; D not certain. Looked up from germline, CDR1 is MGHDK and CDR2 is SYGVNS. Deletions cut 5 bases from V and 5 bases from J, with 12 bases between. The CDR3 extends over 13 amino acids. The CDR3 spells CASSSSPGYGYTF. CDR3 coding DNA: TGTGCCAGCAGTTCCTCCCCCGGGTATGGCTACACCTTC.

The genes are TRBV5-6 and TRBJ1-3, with a tentative D call TRBD1 (6 bases). The CDR3 contains 15 residues. V was clipped by 1 base and J by 8 bases, with 16 bases between them. Germline V gene lookup returns CDR1 SGHDT and CDR2 YYEEEE. The chain's CDR3 is CASSLLQGGRDTIYF. The CDR3 DNA follows: TGTGCCAGCAGCTTGTTACAGGGAGGGAGAGACACCATATATTTT.

V and J are TRBV7-6 and TRBJ1-5; D uncertain. This CDR3 contains 12 residues. Germline V CDR1 and CDR2: SGHVS, FNYEAQ. Trimming left V 5 bases short and J 5 bases short, with 7 bases between. This CDR3 reads CASSLPDQPQHF. For the CDR3, the DNA is TGTGCCAGCAGCCTACCGGATCAGCCCCAGCATTTT.

The V and J genes are TRBV24-1 and TRBJ1-5; the match to TRBD1 covers 8 bases. CDR1 and CDR2 (germline): KGHDR, SFDVKD. This CDR3 has 14 residues. The V gene end was trimmed by 4 bases and the J gene end by 7 bases; junction bases not matched to a gene: 5. The CDR3 DNA follows: TGTGCCACCAGTGACTCGACAGGGGTCCAGCCCCAGCATTTT. Translation gives CATSDSTGVQPQHF.

The V call is TRBV5-1, the J call TRBJ2-7; possible D gene TRBD2, 7 bases. Deletions cut 0 bases from V and 3 bases from J, with 10 bases between. The CDR3 runs to 14 residues. In germline, CDR1 is SGHRS, CDR2 YFSETQ. DNA for the CDR3: TGCGCCAGCAGCTTGGGCGGGGGCCTCTACGAGCAGTACTTC. This sequence encodes CASSLGGGLYEQYF.

The chain carries TRBV19 and TRBJ1-1, with no clear D. The CDR3 runs to 15 residues. Germline V CDR1 and CDR2: LNHDA, SQIVND (reference sequence). Trimming shortened V by 5 bases and J by 4 bases, and 17 bases separated the two germline ends. The CDR3: CASSERPPETTEAFF. CDR3 coding DNA: TGTGCCAGTAGTGAAAGACCGCCGGAGACCACTGAAGCTTTCTTT.

The rearrangement joins TRBV28 to TRBJ2-1; D is uncertain. This CDR3 contains 15 residues. The V gene's germline CDR1 is MDHEN and CDR2 SYDVKM. V lost 3 bases and J lost 5, with 14 bases in between. For the CDR3, the DNA is TGTGCCAGCAGTTTTAGAGATTTGGTAAACAATGAGCAGTTCTTC. The encoded protein is CASSFRDLVNNEQFF. The full variable domain, with the rest looked up from reference TRBV28 and TRBJ2-1, is DVKVTQSSRYLVKRTGEKVFLECVQDMDHENMFWYRQDPGLGLRLIYFSYDVKMKEKGDIPEGYSVSREKKERFSLILESASTNQTSMYLCASSFRDLVNNEQFFGPGTRLTVL.

This clone came up once. V usage is TRBV3-1 (or the pseudogene TRBV3-2) and J usage is TRBJ2-5; 7 positions match TRBD1. There are 12 residues in the CDR3. V trimming: 4 bases; J trimming: 4 bases; junction bases outside the gene matches: 0. In germline, CDR1 is LGHDT, CDR2 YNNKEL (reference sequence). The CDR3 here is CASSRTGETQYF. The CDR3 DNA is TGTGCCAGCAGCCGGACAGGAGAGACCCAGTACTTC.

The CDR3 loop reads CASSELLAKNIQYF. CDR3 coding DNA: TGTGCCAGCAGCGAGCTCTTAGCCAAAAACATTCAGTACTTC. The chain joins TRBV11-1 to TRBJ2-4; D is unresolved. The CDR3 is made up of 14 amino acids. Germline CDR1 is SGHAT and CDR2 is FQDESV (reference sequence). V was cut by 5 bases and J by 0 bases, with 8 bases left in between. Full variable domain (missing parts from reference TRBV11-1 and TRBJ2-4): EAEVAQSPRYKITEKSQAVAFWCDPISGHATLYWYRQILGQGPELLVQFQDESVVDDSQLPKDRFSAERLKGVDSTLKIQPAELGDSAMYLCASSELLAKNIQYFGAGTRLSVL.

The rearrangement uses TRBV5-5 and TRBJ2-1; 9 bases agree with TRBD1. V gave up 4 bases and J gave up 0 bases; unmatched junction bases: 2. The length of the CDR3 is 15 residues. Looked up from germline, CDR1 is SGHKS and CDR2 is YYEKEE (reference sequence). This CDR3 reads CASSLGQGSYNEQFF. The CDR3 region has the DNA TGTGCCAGCAGCCTGGGACAGGGCTCCTACAATGAGCAGTTCTTC.

This clone was seen a single time. The rearrangement uses TRBV29-1 and TRBJ2-5; 9 nucleotides agree with TRBD1. Germline loops: CDR1 SQVTM, CDR2 ANQGSEA. The CDR3 totals 13 residues. V shed 6 bases and J 4 bases; nucleotides not matched to a gene: 6. CDR3 protein: CSVDGQGRETQYF. CDR3 sequence (DNA): TGCAGCGTGGACGGACAGGGGAGAGAGACCCAGTACTTC.

V is TRBV4-2 and J is TRBJ1-5; 7 bases are a match to TRBD1. CDR3 length equals 16 residues. Germline CDR1 is LGHNA and CDR2 is YNFKEQ. After removal of 0 bases from V and 9 bases from J, the junction contained 11 bases not matched to a gene. The CDR3 here is CASSQDQTGPSRPQHF. In nucleotides, the CDR3 is TGTGCCAGCAGCCAAGATCAGACAGGGCCCTCCCGGCCCCAGCATTTT.

This clone was recorded at least ten times. The V call is TRBV10-3, the J call TRBJ1-4; 10 bases agree with TRBD1. CDR1 and CDR2 from the germline V gene are ENHRY and SYGVKD. Trimming removed 0 bases from V and 7 bases from J; junction bases left unmatched: 2. This CDR3 is 15 amino acids long. CDR3 in DNA: TGTGCCATCAGTGAGTCGACAGGGGGCGGTGAAAAACTGTTTTTT. It codes for CAISESTGGGEKLFF.

The CDR3 here is CASSFGLAGSQETQYF. CDR3 in DNA: TGTGCCAGCAGTTTCGGACTAGCAGGCTCTCAAGAGACCCAGTACTTC. The chain carries TRBV6-6 and TRBJ2-5; 8 nucleotides align to TRBD2. The CDR3 loop spans 16 amino acids. Germline assignment: CDR1 MNHNY and CDR2 SVGAGI (reference sequence). Germline trimming cut 4 bases from V and 2 bases from J; bases unmatched to any gene: 9.

The chain couples TRBV11-2 to TRBJ1-2; weak D call: TRBD1 (6 bases). Trimming stripped 1 base from V and 4 bases from J, with 19 bases between. There are 17 residues in the CDR3. Germline V CDR1 and CDR2: SGHAT, FQNNGV. CDR3 residues: CASSLAARGPGGYGYTF. In nucleotides, the CDR3 is TGTGCCAGCAGCTTAGCGGCCAGGGGCCCCGGTGGCTATGGCTACACCTTC. The variable domain in full, completed from reference TRBV11-2 and TRBJ1-2, reads EAGVAQSPRYKIIEKRQSVAFWCNPISGHATLYWYQQILGQGPKLLIQFQNNGVVDDSQLPKDRFSAERLKGVDSTLKIQPAKLEDSAVYLCASSLAARGPGGYGYTFGSGTRLTVV.

The chain employs TRBV5-6 and TRBJ1-4; 10 bases map to TRBD1. The CDR3 contains 15 residues. Looked up from germline, CDR1 is SGHDT and CDR2 is YYEEEE. With 6 bases clipped from V and 7 bases from J, the junction kept 9 bases outside the gene matches. CDR3 DNA sequence: TGTGCCAGCACCTTATACCGGGACAGGGGTGAAAAACTGTTTTTT. Translating gives CASTLYRDRGEKLFF. Drawing the rest from reference TRBV5-6 and TRBJ1-4, the complete variable domain is DAGVTQSPTHLIKTRGQQVTLRCSPKSGHDTVSWYQQALGQGPQFIFQYYEEEERQRGNFPDRFSGHQFPNYSSELNVNALLLGDSALYLCASTLYRDRGEKLFFGSGTQLSVL.

The chain uses TRBV6-5 and TRBJ1-1; D possibly corresponds to TRBD1 (5 bases). This CDR3 has 11 amino acids. CDR1 is MNHEY and CDR2 is SVGAGI in the germline V gene. V was clipped by 8 bases and J by 4 bases, with 8 bases between them. CDR3 coding DNA: TGTGCCAGCGGGGCGCTCACTGAAGCTTTCTTT. Its protein is CASGALTEAFF.

CDR3 in DNA: TGTGCCAGCAGCCCCAAATGGGGATCGGGACAGGGGGCTCCCGGGGAGCTGTTTTTT. This encodes CASSPKWGSGQGAPGELFF. The rearrangement uses TRBV3-1 (or the pseudogene TRBV3-2) and TRBJ2-2; 12 bases map to TRBD1. The CDR3 covers 19 residues. Germline trimming cut 4 bases from V and 6 bases from J; bases unmatched to any gene: 15. CDR1 and CDR2 from the germline V gene are LGHDT and YNNKEL (reference sequence).

The chain has TRBV19 and TRBJ1-3; D perhaps matches TRBD1 (5 bases). There are 15 residues in the CDR3. Per the germline V gene, CDR1 is LNHDA and CDR2 is SQIVND (reference sequence). Trimming took 3 bases from V and 0 from J, leaving 9 bases between them. The CDR3 sequence: CASSMAGLSGNTIYF. CDR3 DNA: TGTGCCAGTAGTATGGCGGGGCTCTCTGGAAACACCATATATTTT.

This chain links TRBV7-3 with TRBJ2-2; D is undetermined. V was shortened by 0 bases and J by 4 bases, with 9 bases between the two germline ends. Germline CDR1 SGHTA, CDR2 FQGTGA. The CDR3 totals 15 residues. The CDR3 sequence: CASSLTRLSTGELFF. The CDR3 DNA follows: TGTGCCAGCAGCTTAACCAGGCTGAGCACCGGGGAGCTGTTTTTT. Supplemented by reference TRBV7-3 and TRBJ2-2, the full variable domain reads GAGVSQTPSNKVTEKGKYVELRCDPISGHTALYWYRQSLGQGPEFLIYFQGTGAADDSGLPNDRFFAVRPEGSVSTLKIQRTERGDSAVYLCASSLTRLSTGELFFGEGSRLTVL.

CDR3 amino acids: CAWSVLSLDTQYF. CDR3 DNA sequence: TGTGCCTGGAGTGTACTTTCCCTAGATACGCAGTATTTT. This rearrangement joins TRBV30 to TRBJ2-3; D uncertain. The germline CDR1 and CDR2 sequences are GTSNPN and SVGIG (reference sequence). The CDR3 spans 13 residues. The ends were cut back, 0 bases at V and 5 bases at J, with 9 bases in the middle.

This clone was counted only a few times. The V call is TRBV19, the J call TRBJ2-1, with a possible D match to TRBD1 (5 bases). The CDR3 covers 13 residues. Germline assignment: CDR1 LNHDA and CDR2 SQIVND (reference sequence). V lost 3 bases to trimming and J lost 12 bases, with 15 bases between them. For the CDR3, the DNA is TGTGCCAGTAGTATGCAGCCAGGGATTGGGCAGTTCTTC. It codes for CASSMQPGIGQFF.